These 13 T cell receptor beta chains came from one sample sequenced in a study of T cells after yellow fever vaccination. TCRdb processed the 5' RACE reads anew with MiXCR; each CDR3 protein has one entry. The sample consists of about 130,000 distinct CDR3 sequences, roughly 6.7% of them appearing once. The specimen was CD4+ T cells sorted from PBMCs, collected 10 days after the yellow fever booster vaccination. The receptors were gathered from a man aged 30 to 39 who received the YFV17D yellow fever vaccine.

Ten or more counts support this clonotype. The V gene is TRBV29-1, the J gene TRBJ1-2, with 7 bases aligning to TRBD1. CDR1 SQVTM and CDR2 ANQGSEA come from the germline V gene. CDR3 length: 16 residues. J gave up 3 bases and V 2 bases, and 12 bases lay outside the gene matches. CDR3 amino acids: CSVERLSNRGDYGYTF. CDR3 DNA: TGCAGCGTTGAAAGGCTCTCAAACAGGGGTGACTATGGCTACACCTTC. Filled out from reference TRBV29-1 and TRBJ1-2, the complete variable domain reads SAVISQKPSRDICQRGTSLTIQCQVDSQVTMMFWYRQQPGQSLTLIATANQGSEATYESGFVIDKFPISRPNLTFSTLTVSNMSPEDSSIYLCSVERLSNRGDYGYTFGSGTRLTVV.

The chain joins TRBV5-4 to TRBJ2-1; TRBD2 matches 10 bases. V trimming: 0 bases; J trimming: 2 bases; junction bases outside the gene matches: 8. The CDR3 consists of 18 residues. Germline V gene lookup returns CDR1 SGHNT and CDR2 YYREEE (reference sequence). CDR3 sequence (DNA): TGTGCCAGCAGCTTGGGACCTCGGACTAGCGGCACCTACAATGAGCAGTTCTTC. Its protein product is CASSLGPRTSGTYNEQFF. Filled out from reference TRBV5-4 and TRBJ2-1, the complete variable domain reads ETGVTQSPTHLIKTRGQQVTLRCSSQSGHNTVSWYQQALGQGPQFIFQYYREEENGRGNFPPRFSGLQFPNYSSELNVNALELDDSALYLCASSLGPRTSGTYNEQFFGPGTRLTVL.

This clonotype was picked up many times. The rearrangement uses TRBV18 and TRBJ2-1; D unresolved. The CDR3 length is 14 residues. Germline CDR1 is KGHSH and CDR2 is LQKENI. V lost 3 bases, J lost 5 bases, and 11 bases lay in between. The CDR3 spells CASSPNSRDNEQFF. The CDR3 DNA reads as TGTGCCAGCTCACCTAACAGCCGGGACAATGAGCAGTTCTTC.

This clonotype was picked up many times. This chain uses TRBV10-3 with TRBJ2-7; 10 nucleotides line up with TRBD1. Losses at the gene ends were 10 bases for V and 1 base for J; bases not matched to a gene: 7. This CDR3 has 14 residues. CDR1 ENHRY and CDR2 SYGVKD come from the germline V gene. In nucleotides, the CDR3 is TGTGCCACCCGGGACAGGGGCAAATCCTACGAGCAGTACTTC. Its translation is CATRDRGKSYEQYF.

In this sample, this clonotype turned up many times. CDR3 protein: CASSLFSAGGSGTGELFF. DNA for the CDR3: TGTGCCAGCAGCTTATTCTCAGCGGGAGGCTCGGGGACCGGGGAGCTGTTTTTT. The chain joins TRBV11-2 to TRBJ2-2; TRBD2 matches 9 bases. CDR1 and CDR2 (germline): SGHAT, FQNNGV. There are 18 residues in the CDR3. V trimming: 2 bases; J trimming: 5 bases; junction bases outside the gene matches: 12.

This clonotype showed up many times. The chain carries TRBV7-2 and TRBJ1-4; 11 nucleotides line up with TRBD1. CDR1 is SGHTA, CDR2 FQGNSA, per germline. Trimming removed 5 bases from V and 7 bases from J; junction bases left unmatched: 12. CDR3 size: 17 residues. This CDR3 reads CASSPGTGGWIGEKLFF. The CDR3 nucleotides read TGTGCCAGCAGCCCCGGGACAGGGGGGTGGATTGGTGAAAAACTGTTTTTT. Looking up the rest from reference TRBV7-2 and TRBJ1-4 gives the full variable domain: GAGVSQSPSNKVTEKGKDVELRCDPISGHTALYWYRQSLGQGLEFLIYFQGNSAPDKSGLPSDRFSAERTGGSVSTLTIQRTQQEDSAVYLCASSPGTGGWIGEKLFFGSGTQLSVL.

The chain uses TRBV7-6 and TRBJ2-7; D could derive from TRBD1 or TRBD2 (5 bases each). Trimming took 5 bases from V and 3 from J, leaving 23 bases between them. This CDR3 is built from 17 residues. CDR1 is SGHVS and CDR2 is FNYEAQ in the germline V gene. The DNA of the CDR3 is TGTGCCAGCAGCAACCCCTGGCGGGCAGGGACCATCTACGAGCAGTACTTC. Protein product: CASSNPWRAGTIYEQYF.

The J gene is TRBJ2-1, the V gene TRBV4-1; TRBD2 aligns across 10 bases. This CDR3 comprises 16 residues. CDR1 is MGHRA, CDR2 YSYEKL, per germline. The V gene end was trimmed by 2 bases and the J gene end by 5 bases; junction bases not matched to a gene: 6. In DNA, the CDR3 is TGCGCCAGCAGCCAACCCGGGACTAGCGTCCACAATGAGCAGTTCTTC. This encodes CASSQPGTSVHNEQFF.

This clonotype was seen at least ten times. The CDR3 DNA reads TGTGCCAGCAGCTACACATTAGCGGGAGGAGAGACCCAGTACTTC. Its protein product is CASSYTLAGGETQYF. This chain connects TRBV14 to TRBJ2-5, with TRBD2 matching over 10 bases. The germline V gene encodes CDR1 SGHDN and CDR2 FVKESK. The CDR3 extends over 15 amino acids. V shed 5 bases and J 4 bases; nucleotides not matched to a gene: 7.

The table lists this clonotype with a few counts. V and J are TRBV12-3 or TRBV12-4 and TRBJ2-6; D perhaps matches TRBD1 (6 bases). V was clipped by 4 bases and J by 0 bases, with 13 bases between them. The CDR3 covers 17 residues. CDR3 loop: CASSSLQGHSGANVLTF. The CDR3 DNA follows: TGTGCCAGCAGTTCACTTCAGGGACACTCTGGGGCCAACGTCCTGACTTTC.

This clonotype came up many times. This chain connects TRBV12-3 or TRBV12-4 to TRBJ2-7; 9 bases line up with TRBD1. J was trimmed by 3 bases and V by 5 bases; bases with no gene match: 5. The CDR3 is 14 residues long. CDR3 region: CASSTRQGVYEQYF. The CDR3 coding sequence is TGTGCCAGCAGTACTAGACAGGGGGTCTACGAGCAGTACTTC.

This clonotype was found many times. CDR3 region: CASRGSPSDTQYF. Here the CDR3 DNA reads TGTGCCAGCAGGGGGAGCCCTTCGGATACGCAGTATTTT. The chain employs TRBV7-2 and TRBJ2-3; D perhaps matches TRBD2 (5 bases). The germline CDR1 and CDR2 sequences are SGHTA and FQGNSA. Between the trimmed V and J ends, which lost 6 bases and 6 bases, there was a span of 13 bases. The CDR3 is made up of 13 amino acids.

Notes on this clonotype: A single base separates this from a much larger clone, so it may be a read error. The V call is TRBV4-3, the J call TRBJ2-3; 7 nucleotides agree with TRBD1. The germline CDR1 and CDR2 sequences are LGHNA and YSLEER. CDR3 length: 17 amino acids. The CDR3 DNA sequence: TGCGCCAGCTGCCAGTCGGACAGGAGAACTAGCACAGATACGCAGTATTTT. It translates to CASCQSDRRTSTDTQYF.